This T cell receptor (beta chain) was documented in a study of blood T cell repertoires in COVID-19. Study overall: Samples came from the United States, Italy and Spain, spanning acute and convalescent COVID-19. Sources were T cells, B-cell-depleted T cells, or PBMCs; the material itself was cDNA or gDNA.

As originally analysed: Researchers report that nucleated cell counts were estimated from reference gene primer amplification. This table comes from immunoSEQ multiplex PCR, and its TCRdb copy is limited to in-frame clones, with some not included. V and J calls and clone size come straight from that table; D and trimming were deduced from the DNA. The repertoire holds 150,000 to 200,000 clones, with roughly 87% as singletons. J gave up 7 bases and V 0 bases, and 3 bases lay outside the gene matches. CDR1 SGHTS and CDR2 YDEGEE come from the germline V gene. The CDR3 totals 17 residues. The clonotype originates from a woman in her 70s with acute or convalescent COVID-19. The V and J genes are TRBV5-8 and TRBJ2-6, with 14 positions matching TRBD2. The source material was peripheral blood. CDR3 in DNA: TGTGCCAGCAGCTTGGAGGGACTAGCGGGGGAAGCCAACGTCCTGACTTTC. This codes for CASSLEGLAGEANVLTF.